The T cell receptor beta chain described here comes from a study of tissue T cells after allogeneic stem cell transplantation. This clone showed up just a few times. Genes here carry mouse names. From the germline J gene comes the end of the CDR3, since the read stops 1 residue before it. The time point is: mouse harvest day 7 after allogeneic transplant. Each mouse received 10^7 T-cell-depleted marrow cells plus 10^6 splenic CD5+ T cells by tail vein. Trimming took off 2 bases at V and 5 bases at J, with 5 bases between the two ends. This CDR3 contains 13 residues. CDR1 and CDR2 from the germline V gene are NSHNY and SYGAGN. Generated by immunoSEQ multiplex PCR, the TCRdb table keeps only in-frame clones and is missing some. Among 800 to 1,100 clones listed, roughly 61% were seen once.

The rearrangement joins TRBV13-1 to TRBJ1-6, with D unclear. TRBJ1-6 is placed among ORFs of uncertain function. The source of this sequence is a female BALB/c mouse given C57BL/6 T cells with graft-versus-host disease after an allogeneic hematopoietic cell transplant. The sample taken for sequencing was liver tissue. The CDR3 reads CASSDRNNSPLYF. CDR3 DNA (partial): TGTGCCAGCAGTGACAGGAATAATTCGCCCCTCTAC.